This T cell receptor (beta chain) was observed in a study of cytomegalovirus exposure and HLA in healthy donors. Study outcomes and limitations: Association of 15,000 to 20,000 TCR beta sequences with HLA alleles was found at 0.05 false discovery rate in a later analysis. Equally common other TCR beta chains were less clonally expanded than HLA-associated ones, a later analysis found.

13 Jbeta primers and 60 Vbeta primers were used for the PCR. The table came from immunoSEQ multiplex PCR; TCRdb's copy has only in-frame clones and leaves some out. The table has about 170,000 clones, 80% to 90% seen once. The J segment lost 3 bases and the V segment lost 4 bases, leaving 6 bases of the junction unmatched. The CDR3 runs to 17 residues. Per germline, CDR1 SGHTA and CDR2 FQGTGA. To note about this clone: Its antigen is not identified.

Sequencing was carried out using PBMCs. This TCR was sampled from a woman aged 18 to 35 in good health and CMV-seronegative. The chain has TRBV7-3 and TRBJ2-5, with 15 bases identical to TRBD2. CDR3 nucleotides: TGTGCCAGCAGCTCTGGGACTAGCGGGAGGAGTAAAGAGACCCAGTACTTC. This gives the protein CASSSGTSGRSKETQYF.